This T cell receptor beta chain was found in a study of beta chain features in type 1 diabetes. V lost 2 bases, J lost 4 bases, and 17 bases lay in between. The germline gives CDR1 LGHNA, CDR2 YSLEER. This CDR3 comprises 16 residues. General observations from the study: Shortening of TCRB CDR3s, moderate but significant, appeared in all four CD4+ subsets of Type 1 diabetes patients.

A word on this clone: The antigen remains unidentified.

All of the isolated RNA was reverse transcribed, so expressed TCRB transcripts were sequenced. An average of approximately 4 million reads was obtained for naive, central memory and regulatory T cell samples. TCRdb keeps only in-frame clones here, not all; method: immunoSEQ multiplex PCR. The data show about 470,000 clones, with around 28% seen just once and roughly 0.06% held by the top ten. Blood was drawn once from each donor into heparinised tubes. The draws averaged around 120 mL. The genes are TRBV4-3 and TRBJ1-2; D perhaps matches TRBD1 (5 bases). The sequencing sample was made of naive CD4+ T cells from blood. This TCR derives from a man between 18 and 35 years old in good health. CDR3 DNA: TGCGCCAGCAGCCAATACAGGCCAACGCCGGGCTATGGCTACACCTTC. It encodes CASSQYRPTPGYGYTF.